The 21 T cell receptor beta chains presented below share a single source sample, sequenced in a study of CD8 T cells in Susac syndrome. It was with random hexamers that roughly 0.45 to 1 ug RNA was reverse transcribed. Using its own MiXCR run on the immunoSEQ multiplex PCR reads, TCRdb lists one record per CDR3 protein. The sample includes about 140,000 distinct CDR3 sequences, roughly 94% of them seen just once. Input material: CD4+ T cells from PBMCs. These receptors all stem from a human donor in good health.

This chain uses TRBV7-7 with TRBJ2-5, with 10 bases that match TRBD2. V gave up 2 bases and J gave up 5 bases; unmatched junction bases: 8. The CDR3 runs 16 residues. Germline lookup yields CDR1 SSHAT and CDR2 FNYEAQ (reference sequence). CDR3 amino acids: CASSLLSSGRGETQYF. The CDR3 region has the DNA TGTGCCAGCAGCTTATTATCCAGCGGGAGGGGGGAGACCCAGTACTTC.

The rearrangement uses TRBV30 and TRBJ2-4, with 11 bases that match TRBD2. The V gene's germline CDR1 is GTSNPN and CDR2 SVGIG (reference sequence). V shed 0 bases and J 5 bases; nucleotides not matched to a gene: 3. The CDR3 totals 15 residues. DNA of the CDR3: TGTGCCTGGAGTGTACTAGCGGGAGTCCAAAACATTCAGTACTTC. Translated: CAWSVLAGVQNIQYF.

The chain carries TRBV30 and TRBJ2-3, with D perhaps matching TRBD1 (6 bases). This CDR3 region has 16 residues. CDR1 is GTSNPN and CDR2 is SVGIG in the germline V gene (reference sequence). Deletions cut 0 bases from V and 1 base from J, with 14 bases between. The DNA of the CDR3 is TGTGCCTGGAGTGTCGGGTCCTGGGGGCGCACAGATACGCAGTATTTT. This sequence encodes CAWSVGSWGRTDTQYF.

The chain links TRBV5-1 to TRBJ2-3, with a tentative D call TRBD1 (5 bases). The germline gives CDR1 SGHRS, CDR2 YFSETQ. This CDR3 has 14 amino acids. V lost 0 bases and J 6 bases, leaving 11 bases between the germline ends. The CDR3 region is CASSLGLPGDTQYF. CDR3 nucleotide sequence: TGCGCCAGCAGCTTGGGACTCCCAGGGGATACGCAGTATTTT. The full variable domain, its missing parts supplied by reference TRBV5-1 and TRBJ2-3, is KAGVTQTPRYLIKTRGQQVTLSCSPISGHRSVSWYQQTPGQGLQFLFEYFSETQRNKGNFPGRFSGRQFSNSRSEMNVSTLELGDSALYLCASSLGLPGDTQYFGPGTRLTVL.

This sequence joins TRBV12-5 and TRBJ1-5, with D possibly TRBD1 on 6 matching bases. Germline assignment: CDR1 LGHNT and CDR2 FRNRAP. The CDR3 sequence is 14 residues long. With 3 bases removed from V and 7 bases from J, the gap between germline ends came to 13 bases. The DNA for the CDR3 is TGTGCTAGTGGTTTAACAGGGATAGGACAGCCCCAGCATTTT. Translated: CASGLTGIGQPQHF.

The V gene is TRBV2, the J gene TRBJ1-2; D is possibly TRBD1 (5 bases). Germline V gene data show CDR1 as SNHLY and CDR2 as FYNNEI. This CDR3 has 13 residues. V gave up 5 bases and J gave up 5 bases, with 12 bases separating them. As DNA, the CDR3 is TGTGCCAGCAGTCCGGGACCAACTTATGGCTACACCTTC. Encoded protein: CASSPGPTYGYTF.

The chain is built from TRBV5-1 and TRBJ2-3; tentatively, D is TRBD1 or TRBD2 (6 bases each). V was clipped by 1 base and J by 5 bases, with 14 bases between them. Germline-derived CDR1 and CDR2 are SGHRS and YFSETQ. CDR3 length: 15 residues. In DNA form, the CDR3 reads TGCGCCAGCAGCTTGAGGGGGGTCGCCCGAGATACGCAGTATTTT. It is translated as CASSLRGVARDTQYF.

The chain joins TRBV12-3 or TRBV12-4 to TRBJ2-4; maybe TRBD1 (8 bases). Trimming removed 5 bases at V and 1 base at J, with 24 bases between. CDR3 size: 19 residues. The CDR3 spells CASSPGGLRTRLAKNIQYF. The CDR3 region has the DNA TGTGCCAGCAGTCCAGGGGGCCTACGGACTAGGTTGGCCAAAAACATTCAGTACTTC.

The genes are TRBV18 and TRBJ2-1; D is tentatively TRBD1 or TRBD2 (5 bases each). With 5 bases removed from V and 4 bases from J, the gap between germline ends came to 15 bases. CDR1 is KGHSH, CDR2 LQKENI, per germline. The CDR3 consists of 15 residues. CDR3 coding DNA: TGTGCCAGCTCAGCCGGGACCTACGATTACAATGAGCAGTTCTTC. Amino acids: CASSAGTYDYNEQFF.

The chain joins TRBV28 to TRBJ2-7; TRBD2 agrees at 9 bases. The trim removed 6 bases at V and 3 bases at J, leaving 9 bases unmatched. The CDR3 covers 15 residues. The germline V gene encodes CDR1 MDHEN and CDR2 SYDVKM. In nucleotides, the CDR3 is TGTGCCAGCAGCCCCGGGGGACTAGCACTCTACGAGCAGTACTTC. It specifies CASSPGGLALYEQYF.

This chain connects TRBV20-1 to TRBJ1-1; 8 bases are shared with TRBD1. The V segment lost 0 bases and the J segment 7 bases; nucleotides outside the gene matches: 7. The CDR3 covers 14 residues. Germline-derived CDR1 and CDR2 are DFQATT and SNEGSKA (reference sequence). This CDR3 reads CSARDQGALGEAFF. Written as DNA, the CDR3 is TGCAGTGCTAGAGATCAGGGGGCGTTGGGTGAAGCTTTCTTT.

V gene TRBV15 combines with J gene TRBJ1-1; D remains unclear. CDR3 length: 16 residues. The germline V and J ends were trimmed by 0 bases and 1 base, with 12 bases remaining between them. Looked up from germline, CDR1 is LNHNV and CDR2 is YYDKDF (reference sequence). The CDR3 nucleotides are TGTGCCACCAGCAGAGATCAAACACGGAAGAACACTGAAGCTTTCTTT. Amino acid sequence: CATSRDQTRKNTEAFF.

This rearrangement joins TRBV20-1 to TRBJ2-1, with TRBD2 identical over 9 bases. CDR1 is DFQATT, CDR2 SNEGSKA, per germline (reference sequence). The CDR3 is 19 residues long. Trimming removed 2 bases from V and 0 bases from J; junction bases left unmatched: 14. The CDR3 sequence: CSARIDLAGPLSSYNEQFF. The CDR3 DNA reads TGCAGTGCTAGAATCGACCTAGCGGGGCCTCTGAGCTCCTACAATGAGCAGTTCTTC.

The DNA for the CDR3 is TGTGCCAGCAGCTACCGGGCGGGGGGCACTGAAGCTTTCTTT. Its protein product is CASSYRAGGTEAFF. The J gene is TRBJ1-1, the V gene TRBV5-6, with D perhaps TRBD1 (5 bases). The CDR3 runs 14 residues. Germline-derived CDR1 and CDR2 are SGHDT and YYEEEE. Between the trimmed V and J ends, which lost 3 bases and 4 bases, there was a span of 13 bases.

This chain joins TRBV7-9 and TRBJ2-2; 7 bases map to TRBD1. The V gene's germline CDR1 is SEHNR and CDR2 FQNEAQ (reference sequence). The CDR3 covers 15 residues. After removal of 3 bases from V and 7 bases from J, the junction contained 8 bases not matched to a gene. The CDR3 region has the DNA TGTGCCAGCAGCTTTAGACAGGGCGTTATCGGGGAGCTGTTTTTT. Residues: CASSFRQGVIGELFF.

The chain recombines TRBV7-8 with TRBJ2-5; D is perhaps TRBD1 (6 bases). Germline V gives CDR1 SGHVS, CDR2 FQNEAQ. The ends were cut back, 7 bases at V and 0 bases at J, with 18 bases in the middle. The CDR3 totals 16 residues. The CDR3 loop is CASTKTGTGYQETQYF. As DNA, the CDR3 is TGTGCCAGCACCAAAACAGGGACGGGGTACCAAGAGACCCAGTACTTC.

The rearrangement uses TRBV28 and TRBJ1-4; D not certain. Trimming took off 3 bases at V and 0 bases at J, with 5 bases between the two ends. The CDR3 covers 14 residues. Germline assignment: CDR1 MDHEN and CDR2 SYDVKM. The CDR3 reads CASSLIPTNEKLFF. The CDR3 coding sequence is TGTGCCAGCAGTTTGATTCCAACTAATGAAAAACTGTTTTTT.

The rearrangement links TRBV19 to TRBJ2-3; no reliable D call. With 4 bases removed from V and 3 bases from J, the gap between germline ends came to 20 bases. Germline V gene lookup returns CDR1 LNHDA and CDR2 SQIVND (reference sequence). CDR3 length equals 17 residues. In DNA form, the CDR3 reads TGTGCCAGTAGTACCTCCAGGAGTGCCAGTCTAACAGATACGCAGTATTTT. This encodes CASSTSRSASLTDTQYF. Supplemented by reference TRBV19 and TRBJ2-3, the full variable domain reads DGGITQSPKYLFRKEGQNVTLSCEQNLNHDAMYWYRQDPGQGLRLIYYSQIVNDFQKGDIAEGYSVSREKKESFPLTVTSAQKNPTAFYLCASSTSRSASLTDTQYFGPGTRLTVL.

The chain carries TRBV10-1 and TRBJ2-3; D gene unclear. V gave up 5 bases and J gave up 6 bases, with 18 bases separating them. The V gene's germline CDR1 is WNHNN and CDR2 SYGVQD (reference sequence). The CDR3 runs to 15 residues. CDR3 in amino acids: CASSLRRASGDTQYF. The CDR3 nucleotides are TGCGCCAGCAGTTTGAGGAGAGCGTCTGGTGATACGCAGTATTTT.

The genes are TRBV7-9 and TRBJ2-3; 8 nucleotides match TRBD1. This CDR3 comprises 15 residues. Germline CDR1 and CDR2: SEHNR and FQNEAQ (reference sequence). The junction had 3 bases not matched to a gene; V was cut back by 3 bases and J by 1 base. CDR3 sequence reads: CASSLTGAGTDTQYF. In nucleotides, the CDR3 is TGTGCCAGCAGCTTGACAGGGGCGGGCACAGATACGCAGTATTTT.

V usage is TRBV5-1 and J usage is TRBJ2-2; the match to TRBD2 covers 8 bases. Germline V gene lookup returns CDR1 SGHRS and CDR2 YFSETQ. Germline trimming cut 2 bases from V and 3 bases from J; bases unmatched to any gene: 6. The CDR3 is 16 residues long. This CDR3 is CASSFNLAGDTGELFF. CDR3 DNA: TGCGCCAGCAGCTTTAACCTAGCGGGCGACACCGGGGAGCTGTTTTTT.